Sequencing of this T cell receptor (beta chain) was carried out in a study of T cell responses to AZD1222 COVID-19 vaccine. At the level of the study: Samples with a second dose at about 4 or about 12 weeks were pooled together. Study observations and caveats: Baseline seropositives among AZD1222 recipients totaled only 5 to 7. The study found vaccine-associated CD4 TCRs spanning spike, dominant at 160-218 and 743-854. Elevations in Spike-specific TCR breadth and depth followed administration of two AZD1222 doses.

Trimming cost V 6 bases and J 5 bases, with 13 bases left between them. The V gene's germline CDR1 is SNHLY and CDR2 FYNNEI. This CDR3 has 13 residues. Worth noting for this clone: What it binds is not known.

The protocol was immunoSEQ multiplex PCR, while the TCRdb copy is restricted to in-frame clones and leaves out a portion. The sample has roughly 120,000 clones, roughly 88% seen once; the top ten hold around 6%. This chain connects TRBV2 to TRBJ1-2, with D unclear. Source: peripheral blood, taken on day 0 of AZD1222 vaccination. The source is an adult in good health. The CDR3 sequence is CASRPPLGYGYTF. In DNA form, the CDR3 reads TGTGCCAGCAGACCGCCCTTGGGGTATGGCTACACCTTC.